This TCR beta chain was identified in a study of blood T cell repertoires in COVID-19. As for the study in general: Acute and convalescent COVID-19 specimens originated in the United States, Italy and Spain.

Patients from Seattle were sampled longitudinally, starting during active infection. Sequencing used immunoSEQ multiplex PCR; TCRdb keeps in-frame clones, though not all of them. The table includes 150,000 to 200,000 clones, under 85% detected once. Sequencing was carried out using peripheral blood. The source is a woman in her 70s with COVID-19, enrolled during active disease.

The chain's CDR3 is CASSPPGQGALAYGYTF. CDR3 nucleotide sequence: TGTGCCAGCTCCCCTCCGGGACAGGGGGCGCTTGCTTATGGCTACACCTTC. The chain links TRBV28 to TRBJ1-2; 12 bases fit TRBD1. In germline, CDR1 is MDHEN, CDR2 SYDVKM. The J segment lost 5 bases and the V segment lost 8 bases, leaving 15 bases of the junction unmatched. This CDR3 has 17 amino acids.